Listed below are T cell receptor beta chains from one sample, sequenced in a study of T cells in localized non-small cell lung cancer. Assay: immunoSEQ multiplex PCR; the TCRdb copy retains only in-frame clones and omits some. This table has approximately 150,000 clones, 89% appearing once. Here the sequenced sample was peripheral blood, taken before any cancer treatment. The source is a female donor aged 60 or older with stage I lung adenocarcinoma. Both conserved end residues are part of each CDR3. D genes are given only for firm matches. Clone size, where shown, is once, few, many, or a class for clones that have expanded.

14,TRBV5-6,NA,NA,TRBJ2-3,TGTGCCAGCAGCTCGGTAGGCGGGAAGGATACGCAGTATTTT,CASSSVGGKDTQYF
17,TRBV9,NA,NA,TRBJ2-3,TGTGCCAGCAGCGTAGTGGGGGCTAGCGGACCCGTCGATACGCAGTATTTT,CASSVVGASGPVDTQYF
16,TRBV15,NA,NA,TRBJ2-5,TGTGCCACCAGCAGGTCGCCATTTTTCTACCAAGAGACCCAGTACTTC,CATSRSPFFYQETQYF
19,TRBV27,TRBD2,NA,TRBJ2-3,TGTGCCAGCACCTCCCCGGGGCGGGAGGGCCGAACTAGCACAGATACGCAGTATTTT,CASTSPGREGRTSTDTQYF
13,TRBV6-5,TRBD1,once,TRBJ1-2,TGTGCCTGCGGGAGGGGGCCTAACTATGGCTACACCTTC,CACGRGPNYGYTF
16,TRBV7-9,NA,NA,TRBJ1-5,TGTGCCAGCAGCCTCCAAGAGGGTCCGATTAATCAGCCCCAGCATTTT,CASSLQEGPINQPQHF
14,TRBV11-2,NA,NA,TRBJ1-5,TGTGCCAGCAGCCCGCTACAGGGTAACCAGCCCCAGCATTTT,CASSPLQGNQPQHF
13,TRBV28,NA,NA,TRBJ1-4,TGTGCTCCAGTCCGGGTCCGCAATGAAAAACTGTTTTTT,CAPVRVRNEKLFF
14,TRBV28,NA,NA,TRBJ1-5,TGTGCCAGCAGTTTATCGGCAGGCTATCAGCCCCAGCATTTT,CASSLSAGYQPQHF
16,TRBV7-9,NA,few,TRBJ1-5,TGTGCCAGCAGCCAAGGGTCGAATCATGGCAATCAGCCCCAGCATTTT,CASSQGSNHGNQPQHF
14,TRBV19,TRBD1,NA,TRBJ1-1,TGTGCCAGTAGTTCTGGGACAGGCAAGGCTGAAGCTTTCTTT,CASSSGTGKAEAFF
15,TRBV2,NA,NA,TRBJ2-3,TGTGCCAGCAGTGGGCAGGGGTCTCGCACAGATACGCAGTATTTT,CASSGQGSRTDTQYF
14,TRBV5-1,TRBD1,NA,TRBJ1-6,TGCGCCAGCAGCACTGGACAGGGAAGTTCACCCCTCCACTTT,CASSTGQGSSPLHF
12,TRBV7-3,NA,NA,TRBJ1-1,TGTGCCGCCCCCGAATCGAACACTGAAGCTTTCTTT,CAAPESNTEAFF
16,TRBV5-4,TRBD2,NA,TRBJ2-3,TGTGCCAGCAGCTTGAAGACTAGCTTCAGCACAGATACGCAGTATTTT,CASSLKTSFSTDTQYF
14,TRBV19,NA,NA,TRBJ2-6,TGTGCCAGTAGAGACAGCTCTGGGGCCAACGTCCTGACTTTC,CASRDSSGANVLTF
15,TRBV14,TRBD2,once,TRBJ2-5,TGTGCCAGCAGCCAAGACGCGGGAGGGGGAGAGACCCAGTACTTC,CASSQDAGGGETQYF
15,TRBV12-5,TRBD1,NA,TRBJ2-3,TGTGCTAGCTCCCAGGCAGGGGGCTTTACAGATACGCAGTATTTT,CASSQAGGFTDTQYF